The clone carrying this T cell receptor (beta chain) was seen a few times. This entry comes from a study of cytomegalovirus exposure and HLA in healthy donors. Trimming removed 5 bases at V and 9 bases at J, with 14 bases between. Germline lookup yields CDR1 SQVTM and CDR2 ANQGSEA. The CDR3 has 12 amino acids. Vbeta (60) and Jbeta (13) primers were used in the PCR. Generated by immunoSEQ multiplex PCR, the TCRdb table keeps only in-frame clones and is missing some. This sample has roughly 190,000 clones, with roughly 13% found just once. The sample comprised PBMCs. The J gene is TRBJ2-1, the V gene TRBV29-1; possible D gene TRBD1, 6 bases. The receptor comes from a man aged 50 to 59 in good health and CMV-seropositive. DNA of the CDR3: TGCAGCGTTCAGGAGACAGGAGGTGAGCAGTTCTTC. Its translation: CSVQETGGEQFF.